This T cell receptor (beta chain) is drawn from a study of vaccination effects on CD4 cells after COVID-19. Viral peptide pools were used in the ViraFEST assay to expand antigen-specific CD4+ T cells, and sequencing came afterward. Investigators separated out CD4+ T cells once around nine days of culture had passed. The vaccine given was either BNT162b2 or mRNA-1273, in two doses. Neither prior SARS-CoV-2 infection nor positive nucleocapsid antibodies were present in the vaccine recipients. They grew over 1.5 million PBMC in each well, adding about 10 IU/ml IL-2 and approximately 9.2 ug/ml peptides. Points on this clone: Its antigen is unknown.

Whole-study results and caveats: Convalescent patients numbered few in the study; early post-infection timepoints were missing entirely.

Generated by immunoSEQ multiplex PCR, the TCRdb table keeps only in-frame clones and is missing some. The sample carries 25,000 to 30,000 clones, 74% recorded once. The sequence was collected from a human donor who received a COVID-19 vaccine. The starting material was CD4+ T cells from PBMCs cultured with HCoV-OC43 spike peptides, obtained after COVID-19 vaccination. Subset given: HCoV-OC43 spike overlapping peptide pool stimulation.

The CDR3 DNA reads TGTGCCAGCAGTCGGACAGGGGGCTACACCTTC. Encoded protein: CASSRTGGYTF. The chain combines TRBV6-5 with TRBJ1-2; TRBD1 aligns across 8 bases. From germline, CDR1 is MNHEY and CDR2 SVGAGI. This CDR3 comprises 11 residues. The trim removed 5 bases at V and 8 bases at J, leaving 1 base unmatched.